Each of the 27 T cell receptor beta chains below was sequenced from the same sample in a study of early T cells in non-severe SARS-CoV-2 infection. Each CDR3 protein is one row after TCRdb ran MiXCR on the 5' RACE reads. Here the sample spans tens of thousands of distinct CDR3 sequences, 9.5% to 13% being singletons. What was sequenced was whole blood. The receptors stem from an adult who was a healthcare worker with PCR-confirmed SARS-CoV-2 infection or an uninfected control (not recorded which).

The chain joins TRBV10-3 to TRBJ2-1; D is ambiguous. CDR3 length equals 14 residues. The germline V gene has CDR1 ENHRY and CDR2 SYGVKD. Between the trimmed V and J ends, which lost 0 bases and 6 bases, there was a span of 9 bases. CDR3 nucleotides: TGTGCCATCAGTGAGTCTAATAGTCTCAATGAGCAGTTCTTC. It encodes CAISESNSLNEQFF.

This chain uses TRBV7-2 with TRBJ2-3, with 9 bases lining up with TRBD1. This CDR3 is built from 16 residues. V lost 5 bases and J lost 2; bases outside the gene matches: 8. Germline CDR1 reads SGHTA; CDR2 reads FQGNSA. The CDR3 nucleotides read TGTGCCAGCAGCCCCACCGGGACAGGGTACACAGATACGCAGTATTTT. Amino acid sequence: CASSPTGTGYTDTQYF. The full variable domain, completed using reference TRBV7-2 and TRBJ2-3, is GAGVSQSPSNKVTEKGKDVELRCDPISGHTALYWYRQSLGQGLEFLIYFQGNSAPDKSGLPSDRFSAERTGGSVSTLTIQRTQQEDSAVYLCASSPTGTGYTDTQYFGPGTRLTVL.

This clonotype appeared many times. The gene calls are TRBV12-3 or TRBV12-4 and TRBJ2-7, with 8 bases aligning to TRBD2. The CDR3 extends over 13 amino acids. J gave up 6 bases and V 8 bases, and 9 bases lay outside the gene matches. The CDR3 bases are TGTGCCAGCTTGGGTCGCGGGAGGTTCGAGCAGTACTTC. Residues: CASLGRGRFEQYF.

The V and J genes are TRBV29-1 and TRBJ2-7, with D perhaps being TRBD1 or TRBD2 (6 bases each). Germline V CDR1 and CDR2: SQVTM, ANQGSEA. The CDR3 runs 13 residues. Trimming took 3 bases from V and 6 from J, leaving 15 bases between them. The CDR3 nucleotides read TGCAGCGTTGATGGGGGGCCCCTAACCGAGCAGTACTTC. Translating it yields CSVDGGPLTEQYF.

This clonotype has just a few counts. The rearrangement links TRBV6-6 to TRBJ1-1; 7 bases are shared with TRBD1. From germline, CDR1 is MNHNY and CDR2 SVGAGI (reference sequence). Trimming at V came to 2 bases and at J to 9 bases, leaving 3 bases not matched to a gene. The CDR3 runs to 12 residues. The DNA of the CDR3 is TGTGCCAGCAGTTACGACAGGGCAAAAGCTTTCTTT. It encodes CASSYDRAKAFF.

There are many counts of this clonotype. The chain joins TRBV20-1 to TRBJ2-7; D remains ambiguous. The CDR3 contains 13 residues. The germline CDR1 and CDR2 sequences are DFQATT and SNEGSKA (reference sequence). V shed 1 base and J shed 5 bases, with 12 bases lying between them. CDR3 sequence reads: CSARGSIKDEQYF. As DNA, the CDR3 is TGCAGTGCTAGAGGCTCAATTAAGGACGAGCAGTACTTC.

The table lists this clonotype with many counts. The chain uses TRBV7-9 and TRBJ2-3; 7 bases agree with TRBD2. This CDR3 has 13 amino acids. Trimming cost V 6 bases and J 2 bases; bases outside gene matches: 2. Germline V CDR1 and CDR2: SEHNR, FQNEAQ (reference sequence). This chain's CDR3 is CASRRDYTDTQYF. DNA for the CDR3: TGTGCCAGCAGACGGGACTACACAGATACGCAGTATTTT.

The rearrangement joins TRBV20-1 to TRBJ2-7; D is perhaps TRBD2 (5 bases). This CDR3 spans 15 amino acids. V was trimmed by 3 bases and J by 4 bases, leaving 19 bases between them. Germline-derived CDR1 and CDR2 are DFQATT and SNEGSKA (reference sequence). CDR3 in amino acids: CSARTSLEEVYEQYF. The CDR3 DNA sequence: TGCAGTGCTAGGACCTCCCTAGAGGAGGTTTACGAGCAGTACTTC.

The sample holds one count of this clonotype. This chain connects TRBV7-8 to TRBJ2-1; the match to TRBD2 covers 12 bases. This CDR3 is built from 17 residues. Germline-derived CDR1 and CDR2 are SGHVS and FQNEAQ. V lost 2 bases to trimming and J lost 2 bases; unmatched junction nucleotides: 4. The DNA for the CDR3 is TGTGCCAGCAGCTTAAGGACTAGCGGGACGGCCTACAATGAGCAGTTCTTC. As protein: CASSLRTSGTAYNEQFF.

The chain has TRBV2 and TRBJ1-4; D not resolved. V was cut by 7 bases and J by 0 bases, with 9 bases left in between. Germline values: CDR1 SNHLY, CDR2 FYNNEI. This CDR3 region has 14 residues. In DNA, the CDR3 is TGTGCCAGCACGGCGGGGACAACTAATGAAAAACTGTTTTTT. It yields the protein CASTAGTTNEKLFF. Full variable domain (missing parts from reference TRBV2 and TRBJ1-4): EPEVTQTPSHQVTQMGQEVILRCVPISNHLYFYWYRQILGQKVEFLVSFYNNEISEKSEIFDDQFSVERPDGSNFTLKIRSTKLEDSAMYFCASTAGTTNEKLFFGSGTQLSVL.

The rearrangement links TRBV7-9 to TRBJ1-5, with TRBD1 identical over 9 bases. Germline CDR1 is SEHNR and CDR2 is FQNEAQ (reference sequence). This CDR3 is 14 amino acids long. V shed 7 bases, J shed 4 bases, and the junction held 5 bases outside the gene matches. CDR3 loop: CASTGTGLNQPQHF. CDR3 coding DNA: TGTGCCAGCACCGGGACAGGGCTTAATCAGCCCCAGCATTTT.

CDR3 bases: TGCAGTGCTTCCACTAGCCCCAAAAACATTCAGTACTTC. This gives the protein CSASTSPKNIQYF. The V call is TRBV20-1, the J call TRBJ2-4, with D perhaps matching TRBD2 (6 bases). Germline V gene lookup returns CDR1 DFQATT and CDR2 SNEGSKA (reference sequence). Trimming left V 5 bases short and J 2 bases short, with 10 bases between. CDR3 length: 13 residues.

V usage is TRBV3-1 and J usage is TRBJ2-1; perhaps TRBD2 as D (8 bases). The CDR3 is made up of 16 amino acids. Per the germline V gene, CDR1 is LGHDT and CDR2 is YNNKEL (reference sequence). V dropped 2 bases and J dropped 9 bases, with 20 bases sitting between them. CDR3 loop: CASSQSLPGRDSEQFF. The CDR3 DNA is TGTGCCAGCAGCCAAAGTCTCCCCGGGAGGGACAGTGAGCAGTTCTTC.

The chain joins TRBV2 to TRBJ2-1; 9 bases agree with TRBD2. V shed 6 bases and J 7 bases; nucleotides not matched to a gene: 10. The CDR3 is 15 residues long. Germline lookup yields CDR1 SNHLY and CDR2 FYNNEI. The CDR3 region has the DNA TGTGCCAGCAGAGTGACTAGCGGCCTAGGTAATGAGCAGTTCTTC. This codes for CASRVTSGLGNEQFF.

This clonotype was observed a few times. The gene calls are TRBV12-3 or TRBV12-4 and TRBJ2-7; possible D gene TRBD2, 5 bases. V lost 5 bases and J lost 7, with 9 bases in between. This CDR3 comprises 11 residues. CDR3 bases: TGTGCCAGCAGTGCCCGAGGGGAGCAGTACTTC. Protein: CASSARGEQYF.

This chain uses TRBV4-1 with TRBJ2-7; possibly TRBD1 for D (5 bases). With 4 bases removed from V and 0 bases from J, the gap between germline ends came to 19 bases. This CDR3 has 17 residues. The germline V gene has CDR1 MGHRA and CDR2 YSYEKL. The CDR3 is CASSPKEPTDSSYEQYF. CDR3 DNA: TGCGCCAGCAGCCCGAAGGAACCCACCGACAGCTCCTACGAGCAGTACTTC.

The J gene is TRBJ2-6, the V gene TRBV2; D gene unclear. Germline values: CDR1 SNHLY, CDR2 FYNNEI. CDR3 length: 16 residues. V was clipped by 6 bases and J by 2 bases, with 14 bases between them. The CDR3 is CASRALLSAGANVLTF. CDR3 sequence (DNA): TGTGCCAGCAGGGCCCTCTTAAGTGCTGGGGCCAACGTCCTGACTTTC.

The chain joins TRBV27 to TRBJ1-2, with a possible D match to TRBD1 (6 bases). V lost 7 bases and J 8 bases, leaving 14 bases between the germline ends. The CDR3 spans 12 residues. Looked up from germline, CDR1 is MNHEY and CDR2 is SMNVEV (reference sequence). Written as DNA, the CDR3 is TGTGCCAGCAACAGGGTACTTTCCGGCTACACCTTC. Its translation is CASNRVLSGYTF.

This clonotype showed up just a few times. CDR3 amino acids: CASSEGPNTEAFF. The CDR3 DNA reads TGTGCCAGCAGTGAGGGCCCCAACACTGAAGCTTTCTTT. The gene calls are TRBV27 and TRBJ1-1, with D unclear. The V gene's germline CDR1 is MNHEY and CDR2 SMNVEV (reference sequence). V was clipped by 5 bases and J by 2 bases, with 9 bases between them. The CDR3 sequence is 13 residues long.

In this sample, this clonotype turned up a few times. The chain joins TRBV6-5 to TRBJ2-1, with TRBD2 matching 12 bases. The CDR3 is made up of 16 amino acids. Trimming cost V 3 bases and J 3 bases; bases outside gene matches: 3. From germline, CDR1 is MNHEY and CDR2 SVGAGI. As DNA, the CDR3 is TGTGCCAGCAGTTATCGGACTAGCGGGATCTACAATGAGCAGTTCTTC. Protein product: CASSYRTSGIYNEQFF.

Only a few counts were recorded for this clonotype. The chain employs TRBV7-2 and TRBJ2-3, with D perhaps TRBD2 (6 bases). The germline CDR1 and CDR2 sequences are SGHTA and FQGNSA. Trimming left V 0 bases short and J 1 base short, with 11 bases between. CDR3 length equals 16 residues. The CDR3 loop reads CASSLAGGDRTDTQYF. The CDR3 DNA sequence: TGTGCCAGCAGCTTAGCGGGGGGAGACCGCACAGATACGCAGTATTTT.

This clonotype was picked up many times. The chain carries TRBV7-2 and TRBJ1-6; D is uncertain. Germline lookup yields CDR1 SGHTA and CDR2 FQGNSA. Trimming took off 2 bases at V and 5 bases at J, with 7 bases between the two ends. This CDR3 has 14 amino acids. The CDR3, as DNA: TGTGCCAGCAGCTTACGACATAATAATTCACCCCTCCACTTT. Translating it yields CASSLRHNNSPLHF.

This chain connects TRBV20-1 to TRBJ2-1, with D perhaps matching TRBD2 (7 bases). Trimming pared 4 bases from V and 4 bases from J, leaving 14 bases between. CDR3 length equals 14 residues. Germline-derived CDR1 and CDR2 are DFQATT and SNEGSKA (reference sequence). The CDR3 coding sequence is TGCAGTGCTATGACCGGGGGGCCGTACAATGAGCAGTTCTTC. It is translated as CSAMTGGPYNEQFF.

The rearrangement links TRBV5-4 to TRBJ2-7, with TRBD2 identical over 8 bases. Germline V gene data show CDR1 as SGHNT and CDR2 as YYREEE (reference sequence). The CDR3 length is 16 residues. With V trimmed by 0 bases and J by 3 bases, 8 bases remained unmatched. The DNA for the CDR3 is TGTGCCAGCAGCTTGGGACGGGCTAGCGGGTACTACGAGCAGTACTTC. Its translation: CASSLGRASGYYEQYF. The entire variable domain, with the rest obtained from reference TRBV5-4 and TRBJ2-7, is as follows: ETGVTQSPTHLIKTRGQQVTLRCSSQSGHNTVSWYQQALGQGPQFIFQYYREEENGRGNFPPRFSGLQFPNYSSELNVNALELDDSALYLCASSLGRASGYYEQYFGPGTRLTVT.

J is TRBJ1-6 and V is TRBV28; D is undetermined. V was clipped by 6 bases and J by 5 bases, with 20 bases between them. The CDR3 spans 17 residues. Germline values: CDR1 MDHEN, CDR2 SYDVKM. The CDR3 nucleotides read TGTGCCAGCAGCCTACCCGGGAGTCAGTATAATAATTCACCCCTCCACTTT. Its protein is CASSLPGSQYNNSPLHF.

The J gene is TRBJ2-3, the V gene TRBV18; TRBD1 might be the D (6 bases). CDR3 length: 14 residues. Germline loops: CDR1 KGHSH, CDR2 LQKENI. V lost 0 bases to trimming and J lost 5 bases, with 9 bases between them. The CDR3 nucleotides read TGTGCCAGCTCACCACCCTCGGACAGAGATACGCAGTATTTT. It translates to CASSPPSDRDTQYF.

This clonotype was seen repeatedly, ten times or more. The chain uses TRBV7-9 and TRBJ1-2; tentative D call: TRBD1 (5 bases). Germline V gene sequence: CDR1 SEHNR, CDR2 FQNEAQ (reference sequence). Deletions cut 3 bases from V and 8 bases from J, with 13 bases between. The CDR3 loop spans 13 amino acids. CDR3 in amino acids: CASSLSGVEGYTF. CDR3 nucleotides: TGTGCCAGCAGCTTGTCGGGGGTGGAGGGCTACACCTTC.